This T cell receptor (beta chain) was obtained from a study of blood T cell repertoires in COVID-19. Looking at the study overall: Sites across the United States, Italy and Spain contributed samples from acute and convalescent COVID-19. T cells, B-cell-depleted T cells, or PBMCs supplied cDNA or gDNA.

Germline assignment: CDR1 MNHEY and CDR2 SVGAGI. After removal of 4 bases from V and 2 bases from J, the junction contained 7 bases not matched to a gene. The CDR3 contains 15 residues. Enrollment of patients from Seattle took place during active infection, with longitudinal follow-up. The authors' processing: Nucleated cell counts were estimated from reference gene primer amplification. Assay used: immunoSEQ multiplex PCR; TCRdb lists only in-frame clones, some missing. The D gene and trimming were derived from the DNA, and the V and J assignments and clone size from that table. This sample has about 290,000 clones, with roughly nine tenths found just once.

The V call is TRBV6-5, the J call TRBJ1-2; 7 nucleotides agree with TRBD1. Sequencing used peripheral blood. This clonotype was sampled from a woman in her 30s with COVID-19, enrolled during active disease. The chain's CDR3 is CASSWGTVTNYGYTF. The CDR3 bases are TGTGCCAGCAGTTGGGGGACAGTTACCAACTATGGCTACACCTTC.